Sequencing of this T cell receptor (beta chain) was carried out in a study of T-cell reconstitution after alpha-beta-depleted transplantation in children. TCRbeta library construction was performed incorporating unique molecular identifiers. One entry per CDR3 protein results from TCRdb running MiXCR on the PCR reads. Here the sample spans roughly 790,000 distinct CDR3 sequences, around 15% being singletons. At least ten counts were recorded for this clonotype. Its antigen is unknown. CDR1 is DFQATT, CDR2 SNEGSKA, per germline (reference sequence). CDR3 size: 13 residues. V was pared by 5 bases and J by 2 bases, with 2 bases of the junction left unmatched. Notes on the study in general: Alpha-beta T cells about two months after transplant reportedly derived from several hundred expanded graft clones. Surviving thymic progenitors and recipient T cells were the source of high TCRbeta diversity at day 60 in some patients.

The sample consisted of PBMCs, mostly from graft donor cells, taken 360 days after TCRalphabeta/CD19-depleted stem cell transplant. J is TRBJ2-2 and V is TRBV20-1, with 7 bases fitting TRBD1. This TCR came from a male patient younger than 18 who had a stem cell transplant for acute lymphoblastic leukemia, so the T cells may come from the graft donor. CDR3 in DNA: TGCAGTGCTCGACAGGGCAACACCGGGGAGCTGTTTTTT. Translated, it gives CSARQGNTGELFF.